These 23 T cell receptor beta chains were sequenced from one sample in a study of cytomegalovirus exposure and HLA in healthy donors. Repertoires were generated with immunoSEQ multiplex PCR, while TCRdb's copy carries only in-frame clones and drops some. The sample has 95,000 to 150,000 clones, approximately 81% seen once. The sequencing input was PBMCs. These receptors all stem from a woman aged 25 to 39 in good health and CMV-seronegative.

This chain links TRBV4-3 with TRBJ1-5, with D perhaps matching TRBD1 (5 bases). This CDR3 is 16 amino acids long. Germline V gene data show CDR1 as LGHNA and CDR2 as YSLEER. V lost 0 bases to trimming and J lost 3 bases, with 12 bases between them. The CDR3 DNA reads TGCGCCAGCAGCCAAGACCGCCAAGGGGTCAATCAGCCCCAGCATTTT. It specifies CASSQDRQGVNQPQHF.

The chain has TRBV7-2 and TRBJ2-3; D is perhaps TRBD2 (6 bases). Germline V lookup: CDR1 SGHTA, CDR2 FQGNSA. Trimming removed 5 bases from V and 6 bases from J, with 15 bases in between. This CDR3 is 14 amino acids long. The CDR3 region has the DNA TGTGCCAGCAGCCCCTATGGGGCGGGGGATACGCAGTATTTT. Its translation is CASSPYGAGDTQYF.

The CDR3 loop reads CASSLDGGWNTGELFF. The DNA for the CDR3 is TGCGCCAGCAGCTTGGATGGGGGCTGGAACACCGGGGAGCTGTTTTTT. The chain couples TRBV5-1 to TRBJ2-2; a weak D match, TRBD1 (6 bases). CDR3 size: 16 residues. Germline V CDR1 and CDR2: SGHRS, YFSETQ. Trimming removed 0 bases from V and 1 base from J, with 10 bases in between. Filled out from reference TRBV5-1 and TRBJ2-2, the complete variable domain reads KAGVTQTPRYLIKTRGQQVTLSCSPISGHRSVSWYQQTPGQGLQFLFEYFSETQRNKGNFPGRFSGRQFSNSRSEMNVSTLELGDSALYLCASSLDGGWNTGELFFGEGSRLTVL.

The chain links TRBV6-1 to TRBJ1-1; D is perhaps TRBD1 (6 bases). The CDR3 covers 13 residues. The V end was cut by 0 bases, the J end by 7 bases, with 9 bases between. The V gene's germline CDR1 is MNHNS and CDR2 SASEGT. In nucleotides, the CDR3 is TGTGCCAGCAGTGAAGCCTGGACAGATGAAGCTTTCTTT. Protein product: CASSEAWTDEAFF.

V gene TRBV5-4 combines with J gene TRBJ2-7; 9 bases fit TRBD2. CDR1 and CDR2 from the germline V gene are SGHNT and YYREEE (reference sequence). V gave up 4 bases and J gave up 0 bases; unmatched junction bases: 2. The CDR3 spans 14 residues. The chain's CDR3 is CASSSSGSSYEQYF. CDR3 bases: TGTGCCAGCAGCAGTAGCGGGAGCTCCTACGAGCAGTACTTC.

This chain links TRBV9 with TRBJ1-1; 9 bases are shared with TRBD1. Germline V lookup: CDR1 SGDLS, CDR2 YYNGEE. With 0 bases clipped from V and 4 bases from J, the junction kept 4 bases outside the gene matches. CDR3 length equals 15 residues. The DNA of the CDR3 is TGTGCCAGCAGCGTAGGGACAGGGGAGGGCACTGAAGCTTTCTTT. It translates to CASSVGTGEGTEAFF.

The chain carries TRBV5-1 and TRBJ2-1; TRBD2 is a possible D gene (6 bases). V was trimmed by 4 bases and J by 9 bases, leaving 23 bases between them. The CDR3 is 16 amino acids. Germline CDR1 is SGHRS and CDR2 is YFSETQ. The CDR3 loop is CASSGGTYPVVSEQFF. The CDR3 DNA sequence: TGCGCCAGCAGCGGGGGGACTTACCCGGTGGTTAGTGAGCAGTTCTTC.

The CDR3 DNA sequence: TGTGCCAGCAGTGATGGGGGCTTGAACACTGAAGCTTTCTTT. As protein: CASSDGGLNTEAFF. The genes are TRBV2 and TRBJ1-1; D may be TRBD1 (6 bases). Per germline, CDR1 SNHLY and CDR2 FYNNEI. Trimming cost V 3 bases and J 0 bases, with 8 bases left between them. This CDR3 comprises 14 residues.

This clone was seen a handful of times. V and J are TRBV5-6 and TRBJ2-7, with D maybe TRBD1 (6 bases). The CDR3 covers 14 residues. The germline V gene encodes CDR1 SGHDT and CDR2 YYEEEE. Between the trimmed V and J ends, which lost 5 bases and 2 bases, there was a span of 14 bases. The CDR3 reads CASSPGSGAYEQYF. The CDR3 DNA reads TGTGCCAGCAGTCCTGGGTCAGGGGCCTACGAGCAGTACTTC.

The chain has TRBV5-1 and TRBJ2-5; D is possibly TRBD1 (6 bases). The CDR3 contains 15 residues. Germline V lookup: CDR1 SGHRS, CDR2 YFSETQ. V gave up 0 bases and J gave up 7 bases, with 16 bases separating them. CDR3 bases: TGCGCCAGCAGCTTGGGGGCAGGGGCGGATGGGACCCAGTACTTC. Residues: CASSLGAGADGTQYF. The variable domain in full, with the rest retrieved from reference TRBV5-1 and TRBJ2-5, is KAGVTQTPRYLIKTRGQQVTLSCSPISGHRSVSWYQQTPGQGLQFLFEYFSETQRNKGNFPGRFSGRQFSNSRSEMNVSTLELGDSALYLCASSLGAGADGTQYFGPGTRLLVL.

The V and J genes are TRBV6-1 and TRBJ2-2, with 8 bases matching TRBD1. Trimming took 3 bases from V and 6 from J; bases not matched to a gene: 3. CDR3 size: 14 residues. Germline CDR1 reads MNHNS; CDR2 reads SASEGT. The CDR3 DNA reads as TGTGCCAGCAGTGACTTACAGGGGGCCGGGGAGCTGTTTTTT. Translated, it gives CASSDLQGAGELFF.

The sample holds a few counts of this clone. V gene TRBV7-2 combines with J gene TRBJ1-2, with 7 nucleotides matching TRBD1. The germline V gene encodes CDR1 SGHTA and CDR2 FQGNSA. Losses at the gene ends were 6 bases for V and 7 bases for J; bases not matched to a gene: 8. The CDR3 spans 13 residues. CDR3 in amino acids: CASRQTGAGGYTF. The CDR3 bases are TGTGCCAGCAGGCAAACAGGGGCGGGTGGCTACACCTTC.

The V call is TRBV7-2, the J call TRBJ2-2; tentatively, D is TRBD2 (5 bases). Germline V gene sequence: CDR1 SGHTA, CDR2 FQGNSA. Trimming shortened V by 4 bases and J by 4 bases, and 10 bases separated the two germline ends. This CDR3 spans 14 amino acids. CDR3 coding DNA: TGTGCCAGCAGCTATCCAGCGGTCACCGGGGAGCTGTTTTTT. This encodes CASSYPAVTGELFF.

This rearrangement joins TRBV5-4 to TRBJ2-1, with 11 bases matching TRBD2. The CDR3 length is 14 residues. After removal of 4 bases from V and 4 bases from J, the junction contained 1 base not matched to a gene. From germline, CDR1 is SGHNT and CDR2 YYREEE (reference sequence). The CDR3 region is CASSRLAGYNEQFF. The CDR3 DNA reads TGTGCCAGCAGCCGACTAGCGGGATACAATGAGCAGTTCTTC.

The CDR3 protein is CASSSREGGFLGNTEAFF. CDR3 DNA sequence: TGTGCCAGCAGCTCCCGGGAAGGGGGATTTCTTGGGAACACTGAAGCTTTCTTT. This chain joins TRBV9 and TRBJ1-1, with D possibly matching TRBD1 (6 bases). Trimming took 4 bases from V and 1 from J, leaving 23 bases between them. The CDR3 is made up of 18 amino acids. Germline V gene data show CDR1 as SGDLS and CDR2 as YYNGEE.

This clone was counted a single time. The chain carries TRBV15 and TRBJ2-5, with 7 bases identical to TRBD2. There are 16 residues in the CDR3. The ends lost 3 bases at V and 1 base at J; junction bases unmatched: 8. Germline V lookup: CDR1 LNHNV, CDR2 YYDKDF (reference sequence). CDR3 region: CATSSWSGDAQETQYF. CDR3 nucleotide sequence: TGTGCCACCAGCAGTTGGAGCGGGGACGCCCAAGAGACCCAGTACTTC.

The chain links TRBV6-1 to TRBJ1-2; a possible D gene is TRBD1 (5 bases). The CDR3 sequence is 15 residues long. In germline, CDR1 is MNHNS, CDR2 SASEGT. Trimming cost V 5 bases and J 4 bases, with 17 bases left between them. This chain's CDR3 is CASSRSPGDFYGYTF. The CDR3 DNA reads as TGTGCCAGCAGTAGGAGCCCGGGGGATTTCTATGGCTACACCTTC.

The V gene is TRBV6-6, the J gene TRBJ2-7; D possibly corresponds to TRBD1 (5 bases). The CDR3 is 15 residues long. Germline V gene data show CDR1 as MNHNY and CDR2 as SVGAGI (reference sequence). The V gene lost 0 bases and the J gene lost 0 bases, with 9 bases spanning the gap. For the CDR3, the DNA is TGTGCCAGCAGTTACTCGCGTGACAGCTCCTACGAGCAGTACTTC. Its translation: CASSYSRDSSYEQYF.

The V and J genes are TRBV9 and TRBJ2-1; 8 bases are a match to TRBD2. The CDR3 has 15 amino acids. V was pared by 0 bases and J by 3 bases, with 2 bases of the junction left unmatched. Germline V gene lookup returns CDR1 SGDLS and CDR2 YYNGEE. The CDR3 DNA is TGTGCCAGCAGCGTAGTCGGGGGGGACTACAATGAGCAGTTCTTC. This gives the protein CASSVVGGDYNEQFF.

The V gene is TRBV29-1, the J gene TRBJ1-1; the D gene is possibly TRBD1 (5 bases). Trimming removed 3 bases at V and 5 bases at J, with 10 bases between. CDR3 length: 12 amino acids. Per germline, CDR1 SQVTM and CDR2 ANQGSEA. The CDR3 sequence is CSVELSGTEAFF. CDR3 DNA sequence: TGCAGCGTTGAGCTCTCAGGGACTGAAGCTTTCTTT.

This sequence joins TRBV23-1 and TRBJ1-1; D call uncertain. TRBV23-1 is sorted into the ORF group, with uncertain function. V lost 0 bases to trimming and J lost 4 bases, with 12 bases between them. The CDR3 loop spans 15 amino acids. The CDR3 DNA reads as TGCGCCAGCAGTCAATCGACCGAAGGCGGCACTGAAGCTTTCTTT. The encoded protein is CASSQSTEGGTEAFF.

This clone was counted once. This chain uses TRBV11-1 with TRBJ2-1; a weak D match, TRBD2 (6 bases). Between the trimmed V and J ends, which lost 5 bases and 1 base, there was a span of 12 bases. The CDR3 consists of 15 residues. Per the germline V gene, CDR1 is SGHAT and CDR2 is FQDESV (reference sequence). The CDR3: CASSNFGSSYNEQFF. Here the CDR3 DNA reads TGTGCCAGCAGCAATTTCGGGAGTTCCTACAATGAGCAGTTCTTC.

The chain couples TRBV7-8 to TRBJ1-2; 9 nucleotides match TRBD1. Germline V CDR1 and CDR2: SGHVS, FQNEAQ. After removal of 3 bases from V and 2 bases from J, the junction contained 4 bases not matched to a gene. The CDR3 totals 15 residues. This CDR3 reads CASSFGGQGNYGYTF. The CDR3 nucleotides read TGTGCCAGCAGCTTTGGGGGACAGGGAAACTATGGCTACACCTTC.